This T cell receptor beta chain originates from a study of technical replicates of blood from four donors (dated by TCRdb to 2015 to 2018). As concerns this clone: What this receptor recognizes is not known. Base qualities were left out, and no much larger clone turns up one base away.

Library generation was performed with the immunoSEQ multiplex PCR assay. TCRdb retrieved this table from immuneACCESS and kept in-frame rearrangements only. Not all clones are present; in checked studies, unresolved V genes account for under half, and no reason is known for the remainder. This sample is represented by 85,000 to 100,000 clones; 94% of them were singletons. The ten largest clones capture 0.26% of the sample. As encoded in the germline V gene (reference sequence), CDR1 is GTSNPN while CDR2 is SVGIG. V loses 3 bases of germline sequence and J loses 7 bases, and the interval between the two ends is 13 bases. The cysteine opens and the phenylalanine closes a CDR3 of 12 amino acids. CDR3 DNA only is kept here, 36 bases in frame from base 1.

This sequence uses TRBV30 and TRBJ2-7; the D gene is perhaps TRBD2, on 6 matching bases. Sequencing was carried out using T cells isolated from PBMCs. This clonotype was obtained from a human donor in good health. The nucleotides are TGTGCCTGGAGCCCGCAAGGAGGGGAGCAGTACTTC. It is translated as CAWSPQGGEQYF.